This TCR beta chain was sequenced during a study of T-cell reconstitution after alpha-beta-depleted transplantation in children. The TCRbeta library incorporated unique molecular identifiers. TCRdb recomputed calls from the PCR reads with MiXCR, one row per CDR3 protein. The sample holds about 980,000 distinct CDR3 sequences, about 26% seen once. CDR1 and CDR2 (germline): KGHSH, LQKENI. Trimming took 2 bases from V and 2 from J, leaving 10 bases between them. The CDR3 has 14 amino acids. The receptor's source is a boy younger than two who had a stem cell transplant for SCID, so the T cells may come from the graft donor. The chain combines TRBV18 with TRBJ2-7; tentatively, D is TRBD1 (5 bases). The sequencing here drew on PBMCs, mostly from graft donor cells, taken 360 days after TCRalphabeta/CD19-depleted stem cell transplant. CDR3 sequence: CASSPSQTAYEQYF. The DNA of the CDR3 is TGTGCCAGCTCACCATCGCAGACAGCCTACGAGCAGTACTTC.